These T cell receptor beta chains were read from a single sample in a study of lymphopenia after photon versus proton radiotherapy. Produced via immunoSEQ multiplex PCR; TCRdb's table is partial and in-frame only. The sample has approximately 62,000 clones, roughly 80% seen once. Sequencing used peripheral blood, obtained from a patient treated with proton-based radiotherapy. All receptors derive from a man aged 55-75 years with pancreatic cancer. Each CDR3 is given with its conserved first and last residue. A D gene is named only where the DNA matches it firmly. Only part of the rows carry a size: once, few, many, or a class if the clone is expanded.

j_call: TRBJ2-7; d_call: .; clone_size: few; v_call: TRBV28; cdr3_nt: TGTGCCAGCAAAGTTTCCTTACCGGACCGAACAGGATCCTACGAGCAGTACTTC; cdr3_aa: CASKVSLPDRTGSYEQYF
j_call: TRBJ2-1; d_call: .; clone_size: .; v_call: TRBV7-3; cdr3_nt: TGTGCCAGCAGCTTAGGAACGTACCAGTCGCAGTTCTTC; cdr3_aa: CASSLGTYQSQFF
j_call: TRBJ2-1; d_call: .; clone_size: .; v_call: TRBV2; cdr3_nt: TGTGCCAGCAGTGAAGGCGGGAAAGGCTCCTACAATGAGCAGTTCTTC; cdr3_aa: CASSEGGKGSYNEQFF
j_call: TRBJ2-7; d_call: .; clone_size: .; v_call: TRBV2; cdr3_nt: TGTGCCGGTCGAATCGGCGGCTCGGGGCAGTACTTC; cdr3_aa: CAGRIGGSGQYF
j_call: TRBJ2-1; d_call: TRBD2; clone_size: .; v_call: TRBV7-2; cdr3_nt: TGTGCCAGCAGCTGGCCGACTAGCGGGAGGTCCTACAATGAGCAGTTCTTC; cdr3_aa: CASSWPTSGRSYNEQFF
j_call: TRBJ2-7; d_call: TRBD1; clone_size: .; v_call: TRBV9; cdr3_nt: TGTGCCAGCAGCCCCGGACAGGCTTCCTACGAGCAGTACTTC; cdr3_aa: CASSPGQASYEQYF
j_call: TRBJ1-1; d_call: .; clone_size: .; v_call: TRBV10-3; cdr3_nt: TGTGCCATCAGCGACCCCGTGAGGTTTTCTGAAGCTTTCTTT; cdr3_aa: CAISDPVRFSEAFF
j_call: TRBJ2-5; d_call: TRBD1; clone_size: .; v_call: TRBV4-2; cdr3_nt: TGTGCCAGCAGCCAAGAGAGGCCCGGGACAGGGAAAGAGACCCAGTACTTC; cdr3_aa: CASSQERPGTGKETQYF
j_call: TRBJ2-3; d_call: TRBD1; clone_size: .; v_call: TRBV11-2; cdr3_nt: TGTGCCAGCAGCTTCCTCAGGGGGCGTAGCACAGATACGCAGTATTTT; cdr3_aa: CASSFLRGRSTDTQYF
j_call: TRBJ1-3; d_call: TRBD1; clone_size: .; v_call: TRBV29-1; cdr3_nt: TGCAGCGTTCGAACGGACAGGGGAACTGGAAACACCATATATTTT; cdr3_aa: CSVRTDRGTGNTIYF
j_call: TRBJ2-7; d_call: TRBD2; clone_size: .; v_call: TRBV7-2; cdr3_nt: TGTGCCAGCAGCACCAGCGGGAGGGCCTACGAGCAGTACTTC; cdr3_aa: CASSTSGRAYEQYF
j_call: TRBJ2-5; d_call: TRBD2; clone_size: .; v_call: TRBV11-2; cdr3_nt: TGTGCCAGCAGCCCTGGGACTAGCGGAAGTCGCCTGTACTTC; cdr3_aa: CASSPGTSGSRLYF
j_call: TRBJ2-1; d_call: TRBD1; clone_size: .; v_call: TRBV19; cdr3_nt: TGTGCCAGTAGTATTTGGACAGGCGAGCAGTTCTTC; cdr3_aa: CASSIWTGEQFF
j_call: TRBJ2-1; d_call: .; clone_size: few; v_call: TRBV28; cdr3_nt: TGTGCCAGCAGCCCTAGCTCCCTGGGCAATGAGCAGTTCTTC; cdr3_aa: CASSPSSLGNEQFF
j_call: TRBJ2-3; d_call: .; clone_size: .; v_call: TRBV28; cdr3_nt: TGTGCCAGCAGCTCCGGGGGTAGCCTCACAGATACGCAGTATTTT; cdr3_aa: CASSSGGSLTDTQYF
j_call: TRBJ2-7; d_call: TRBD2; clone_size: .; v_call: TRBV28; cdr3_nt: TGTGCCAGCACGGGCGGGAGCTACGAGCAGTACTTC; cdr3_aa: CASTGGSYEQYF
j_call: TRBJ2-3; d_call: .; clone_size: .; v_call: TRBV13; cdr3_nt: TGTGCCAGCAGCCCCTATATAGGGACTACGCAGTATTTT; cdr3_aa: CASSPYIGTTQYF
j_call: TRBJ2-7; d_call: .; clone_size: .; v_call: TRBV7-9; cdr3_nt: TGTGCCAGCAGCTCAAGGGTGGACGAGCAGTACTTC; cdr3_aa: CASSSRVDEQYF
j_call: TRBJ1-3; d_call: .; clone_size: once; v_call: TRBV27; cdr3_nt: TGTGCCAGCAGCCCCAACTCTGGAAACACCATATATTTT; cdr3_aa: CASSPNSGNTIYF
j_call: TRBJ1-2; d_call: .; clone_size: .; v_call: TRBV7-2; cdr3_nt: TGTGCCAGCAGCTTAGGGACAGCTAACTATGGCTACACCTTC; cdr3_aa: CASSLGTANYGYTF
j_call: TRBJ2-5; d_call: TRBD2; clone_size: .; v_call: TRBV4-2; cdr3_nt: TGTGCCAGCAGTCCCACCGGTACAGCGGGAGAATTCGAGACCCAGTACTTC; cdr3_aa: CASSPTGTAGEFETQYF
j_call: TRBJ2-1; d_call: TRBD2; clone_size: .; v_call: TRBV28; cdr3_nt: TGTGCCAGCAGTTTATCGAGACTAGCGGGAGGGCCGGACAATGAGCAGTTCTTC; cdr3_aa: CASSLSRLAGGPDNEQFF
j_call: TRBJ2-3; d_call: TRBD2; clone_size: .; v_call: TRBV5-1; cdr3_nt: TGCGCCAGCAGCTTGGCTAGGGACTACCGGAATACGCAGTATTTT; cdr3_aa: CASSLARDYRNTQYF
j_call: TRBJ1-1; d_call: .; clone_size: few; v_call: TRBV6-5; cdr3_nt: TGTGCCAGCAGTCGAGGGGCTTTCACTGAAGCTTTCTTT; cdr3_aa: CASSRGAFTEAFF
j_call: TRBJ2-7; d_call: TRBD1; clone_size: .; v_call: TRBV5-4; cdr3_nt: TGTGCCAGCAGCATAGGACAGGGATACACCTACGAGCAGTACTTC; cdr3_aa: CASSIGQGYTYEQYF
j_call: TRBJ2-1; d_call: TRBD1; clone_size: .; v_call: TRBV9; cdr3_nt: TGTGCCAGCAGCCAAGGCCCGAGGACAGGAAACAATGAGCAGTTCTTC; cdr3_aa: CASSQGPRTGNNEQFF
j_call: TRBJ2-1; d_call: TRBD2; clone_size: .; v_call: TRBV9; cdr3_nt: TGTGCCAGCAGCCCGGGACTAGCGGGAGAAAATGAGCAGTTCTTC; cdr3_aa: CASSPGLAGENEQFF
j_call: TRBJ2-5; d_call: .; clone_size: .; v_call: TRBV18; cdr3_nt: TGTGCCAGCTCACCACGGGGAGGAGAGACCCAGTACTTC; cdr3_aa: CASSPRGGETQYF
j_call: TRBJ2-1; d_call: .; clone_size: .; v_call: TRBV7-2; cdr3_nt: TGTGCCAGCTCCTACAATGAGCAGTTCTTC; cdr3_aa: CASSYNEQFF
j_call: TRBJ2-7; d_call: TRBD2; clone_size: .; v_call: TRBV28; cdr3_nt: TGTGCCAGCAGTCAAAGACTAGCGGGAAGGAACGAGCAGTACTTC; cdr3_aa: CASSQRLAGRNEQYF
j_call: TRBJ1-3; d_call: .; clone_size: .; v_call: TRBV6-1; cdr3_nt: TGTGCCAGCAGTGCGGACGGGAACCCTGGAAACACCATATATTTT; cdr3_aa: CASSADGNPGNTIYF
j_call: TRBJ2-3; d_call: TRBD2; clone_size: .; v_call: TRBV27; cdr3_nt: TGTGCCAGCAGTTCCGTGGGACTAGCGGGAGGAGATACGCAGTATTTT; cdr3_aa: CASSSVGLAGGDTQYF
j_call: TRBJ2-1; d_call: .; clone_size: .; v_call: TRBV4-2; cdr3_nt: TGTGCCAGCAACCAAGATATAGACAGCAATGAGCAGTTCTTC; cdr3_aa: CASNQDIDSNEQFF
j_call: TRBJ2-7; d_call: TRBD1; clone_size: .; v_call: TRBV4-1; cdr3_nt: TGCGCCAGTAGCCTAGAAACAGGGGGCTCCGAGCAGTACTTC; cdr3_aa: CASSLETGGSEQYF
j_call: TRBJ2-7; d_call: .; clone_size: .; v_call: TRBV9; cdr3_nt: TGTGCCAGCAGCGCCCACTCAGGGGCCTACGAGCAGTACTTC; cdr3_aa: CASSAHSGAYEQYF
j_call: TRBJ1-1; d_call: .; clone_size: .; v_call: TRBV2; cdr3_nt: TGTGCCAGCAGGAGGGACCGCCTTGAAGCTTTCTTT; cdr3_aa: CASRRDRLEAFF
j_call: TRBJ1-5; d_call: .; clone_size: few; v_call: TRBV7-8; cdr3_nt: TGTGCCAGCAGCCCCCGGACAGTTCAAGGGGGCAATCAGCCCCAGCATTTT; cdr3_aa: CASSPRTVQGGNQPQHF
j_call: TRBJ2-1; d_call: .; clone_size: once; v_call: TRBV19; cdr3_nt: TGTGCCAGTAGTATATTAGGGGGCTACAATGAGCAGTTCTTC; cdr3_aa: CASSILGGYNEQFF
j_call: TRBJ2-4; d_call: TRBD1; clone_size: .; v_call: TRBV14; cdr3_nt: TGTGCCAGCAGCCCGACAGGGGCCAAAAACATTCAGTACTTC; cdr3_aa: CASSPTGAKNIQYF
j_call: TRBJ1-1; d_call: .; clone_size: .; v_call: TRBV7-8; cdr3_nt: TGTGCCAGCAGCTTTGGACCAATTTCTGCTGAAGCTTTCTTT; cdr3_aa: CASSFGPISAEAFF
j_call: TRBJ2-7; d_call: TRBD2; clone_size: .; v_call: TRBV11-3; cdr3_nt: TGTGCCAGCAGCTTCCCGACTAGCGGGACCTACGAGCAGTACTTC; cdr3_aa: CASSFPTSGTYEQYF
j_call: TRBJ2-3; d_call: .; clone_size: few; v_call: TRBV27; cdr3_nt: TGTGCCAGCAGTGGGTTCGGAGGGAAGCCAGATACGCAGTATTTT; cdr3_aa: CASSGFGGKPDTQYF
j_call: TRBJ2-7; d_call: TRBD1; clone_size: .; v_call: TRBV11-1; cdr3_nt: TGTGCCAGCAGCTACGACAGGGGTAACCGCTACGAGCAGTACTTC; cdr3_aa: CASSYDRGNRYEQYF
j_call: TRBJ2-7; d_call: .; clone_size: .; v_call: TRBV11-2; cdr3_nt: TGTGCCAGCAGCTCGGACGGAGGGCACTACGAGCAGTACTTC; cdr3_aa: CASSSDGGHYEQYF
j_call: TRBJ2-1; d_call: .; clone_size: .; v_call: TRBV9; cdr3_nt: TGTGCCAGCAGCGTTTCAACAGGGTCGAGGTTGGATGAGCAGTTCTTC; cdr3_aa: CASSVSTGSRLDEQFF
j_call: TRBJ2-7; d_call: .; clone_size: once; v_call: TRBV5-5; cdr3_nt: TGTGCCAGCAGCTTGTTTCCGGGGGACTACGAGCAGTACTTC; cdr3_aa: CASSLFPGDYEQYF
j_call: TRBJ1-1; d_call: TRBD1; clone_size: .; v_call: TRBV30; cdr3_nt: TGTGCCTGGAGGGGGACAGGCCGGGACACTGAAGCTTTCTTT; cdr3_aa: CAWRGTGRDTEAFF
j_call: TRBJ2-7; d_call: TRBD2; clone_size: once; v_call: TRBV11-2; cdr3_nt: TGTGCCAGCAGCTCCAGGGGGGCGGCTAGCGGGAGGAGAGCGCAGTACTTC; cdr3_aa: CASSSRGAASGRRAQYF
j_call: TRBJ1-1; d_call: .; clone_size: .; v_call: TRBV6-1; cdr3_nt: TGTGCCAGCAGGAGGGACACTGAAGCTTTCTTT; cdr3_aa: CASRRDTEAFF
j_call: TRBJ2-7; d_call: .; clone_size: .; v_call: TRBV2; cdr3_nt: TGTGCCAGCACCCAGGGTGGAGCCTACGAGCAGTACTTC; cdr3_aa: CASTQGGAYEQYF
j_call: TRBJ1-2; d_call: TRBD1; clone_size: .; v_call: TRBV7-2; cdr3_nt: TGTGCCAGCAGCTTAGGGACAGGGAGAAATGGCTACACCTTC; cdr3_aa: CASSLGTGRNGYTF
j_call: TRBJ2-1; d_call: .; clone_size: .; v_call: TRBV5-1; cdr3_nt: TGCGCCAGCAGCTTGGTATTGAATGAGCAGTTCTTC; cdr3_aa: CASSLVLNEQFF
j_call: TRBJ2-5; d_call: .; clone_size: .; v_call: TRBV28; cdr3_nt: TGTGCCAGCAGTTTTAACCCACCGCCTCGCCAAGAGACCCAGTACTTC; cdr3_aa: CASSFNPPPRQETQYF